This T cell receptor (beta chain) appears in the sequencing data of a study of glioma-infiltrating T cells after dendritic cell vaccination. Overall study: Patients received autologous tumor lysate-pulsed dendritic cell vaccination between 2003 and 2012. The vaccine used monocyte-derived dendritic cells pulsed overnight with autologous tumor lysate.

This sample's time point: after dendritic cell vaccination, including at tumor progression/relapse. Fresh-frozen tumor tissue and more than two years of survival data were available for all. Study-wide results and limits: Survival was not directly related to TCR clonality in these patients.

This CDR3 has 18 residues. V shed 1 base, J shed 5 bases, and the junction held 14 bases outside the gene matches. Germline V gene sequence: CDR1 MGHDK, CDR2 SYGVNS. About this clone: Its specificity is not known.

Assay used: immunoSEQ multiplex PCR; TCRdb lists only in-frame clones, some missing. Of about 87,000 clones detected, 83% appear once; the ten largest clones hold 6% to 7.5%. This sample comprised blood, obtained after dendritic cell vaccination. The TCR comes from a human donor with glioblastoma. This chain links TRBV25-1 with TRBJ2-5; 9 nucleotides align to TRBD2. This CDR3 reads CASSEFRDSGGSGETQYF. CDR3 DNA sequence: TGTGCCAGCAGTGAATTTAGGGATAGCGGGGGTTCGGGGGAGACCCAGTACTTC.